Following are 7 T cell receptor beta chains from one sample sequenced in a study of blood T cells in healthy people across ages. For the second PCR, which ran for 7 to 11 cycles, a sample-barcoded 5' primer and a J-beta primer mix were used. Each CDR3 protein gets one entry after TCRdb re-called the 5' RACE reads with MiXCR. Here the sample spans some 730,000 distinct CDR3 sequences, 20% to 25% being singletons. Sequenced sample: blood. All receptors come from a man in his 70s in good health.

This clonotype was seen only a few times. As DNA, the CDR3 is TGTGCCAGCAGTTGGGCAGGGCGCTCCGGAAACACCATATATTTT. Residues: CASSWAGRSGNTIYF. This chain connects TRBV6-2 or TRBV6-3 to TRBJ1-3; the D gene is possibly TRBD1 (5 bases). V lost 4 bases and J lost 4, with 14 bases in between. CDR3 length: 15 amino acids. Germline CDR1 is MNHEY and CDR2 is SVGEGT.

The rearrangement joins TRBV7-2 to TRBJ1-1, with D perhaps TRBD1 (6 bases). V was shortened by 6 bases and J by 7 bases, with 12 bases between the two germline ends. The CDR3 consists of 12 residues. Looked up from germline, CDR1 is SGHTA and CDR2 is FQGNSA. This CDR3 reads CASRYGQNEAFF. CDR3 DNA sequence: TGTGCCAGCAGATACGGACAGAATGAAGCTTTCTTT.

This clonotype has only a few counts. V and J are TRBV6-2 or TRBV6-3 and TRBJ2-2; a possible D gene is TRBD1 (6 bases). This CDR3 comprises 16 residues. Deletions cut 0 bases from V and 6 bases from J, with 14 bases between. Germline values: CDR1 MNHEY, CDR2 SVGEGT. The CDR3 is CASSYSGTLSAGELFF. The CDR3 DNA sequence: TGTGCCAGCAGTTACTCCGGGACACTATCGGCCGGGGAGCTGTTTTTT.

This clonotype came up a few times. This sequence joins TRBV3-1 and TRBJ2-7; D unclear. The V gene lost 3 bases and the J gene lost 2 bases, with 8 bases spanning the gap. There are 13 residues in the CDR3. Looked up from germline, CDR1 is LGHDT and CDR2 is YNNKEL (reference sequence). CDR3: CASSQLETYEQYF. CDR3 DNA sequence: TGTGCCAGCAGCCAGCTAGAGACCTACGAGCAGTACTTC.

This clonotype was observed a handful of times. The chain couples TRBV12-3 or TRBV12-4 to TRBJ2-1; 9 nucleotides agree with TRBD1. The CDR3 has 15 amino acids. J lost 0 bases, V lost 6 bases, and 3 bases had no gene match. The CDR3 sequence is CASRGTGSSYNEQFF. CDR3 DNA sequence: TGTGCCAGCAGAGGGACAGGGAGCTCCTACAATGAGCAGTTCTTC.

A note on this clonotype: Germline and junction disagree at one end, which may indicate a read error. V and J are TRBV7-2 and TRBJ2-5; D tentatively fits TRBD1 or TRBD2 (6 bases each). Germline CDR1 is SGHTA and CDR2 is FQGNSA. The CDR3 spans 12 residues. CDR3 DNA sequence: TGTGCCAGCAGCGACCGGGGGCAGACCCAGTGCTTC. Residues: CASSDRGQTQCF.

The gene calls are TRBV12-3 or TRBV12-4 and TRBJ2-2; 7 bases align to TRBD2. The CDR3 is 16 amino acids. V trimming: 3 bases; J trimming: 10 bases; junction bases outside the gene matches: 14. CDR3 loop: CASSFPELAPVEELFF. The DNA of the CDR3 is TGTGCCAGCAGTTTCCCAGAACTAGCGCCCGTTGAGGAGCTGTTTTTT.